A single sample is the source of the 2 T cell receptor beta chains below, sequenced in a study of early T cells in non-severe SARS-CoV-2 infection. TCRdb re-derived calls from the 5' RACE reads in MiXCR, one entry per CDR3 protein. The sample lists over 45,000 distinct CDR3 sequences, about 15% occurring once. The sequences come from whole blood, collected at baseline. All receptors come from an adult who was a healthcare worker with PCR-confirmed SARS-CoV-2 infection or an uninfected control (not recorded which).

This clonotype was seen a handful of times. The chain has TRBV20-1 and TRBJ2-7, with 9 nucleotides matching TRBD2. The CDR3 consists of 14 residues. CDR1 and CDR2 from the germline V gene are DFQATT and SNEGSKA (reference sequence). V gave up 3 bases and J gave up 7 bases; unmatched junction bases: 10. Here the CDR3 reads CSASRREGPGEQYF. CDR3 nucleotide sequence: TGCAGTGCTAGTCGGCGGGAGGGACCAGGGGAGCAGTACTTC.

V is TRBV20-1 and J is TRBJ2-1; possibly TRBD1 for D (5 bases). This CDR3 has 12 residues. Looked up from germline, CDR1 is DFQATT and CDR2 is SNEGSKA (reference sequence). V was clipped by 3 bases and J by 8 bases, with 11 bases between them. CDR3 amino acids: CSARAGWDEQFF. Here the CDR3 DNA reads TGCAGTGCTAGGGCAGGGTGGGATGAGCAGTTCTTC.